This T cell receptor beta chain came from a study of blood T cells in healthy people across ages. Using a J-beta primer mix together with a sample-barcoded 5' primer, a second PCR was run for roughly 7 to 12 cycles. The authors tagged each cDNA molecule using a template-switch adaptor with 12 random nucleotides. Each CDR3 protein is one row after TCRdb ran MiXCR on the 5' RACE reads. The table shows about 1.6 million distinct CDR3 sequences, with around 35% occurring only once. The CDR3 loop spans 15 amino acids. The germline V gene encodes CDR1 MGHDK and CDR2 SYGVNS. V was trimmed by 8 bases and J by 6 bases, leaving 22 bases between them.

The gene calls are TRBV25-1 and TRBJ1-2; D might be TRBD1 (5 bases). The clonotype comes from a woman in her thirties in good health. What was sequenced was blood. The chain's CDR3 is CASRGGVPLVHGYTF. The CDR3 nucleotides are TGTGCCAGCCGTGGAGGGGTGCCCCTGGTCCATGGCTACACCTTC.